Described below is a single T cell receptor beta chain sequence and its context. No antigen is known for it. One base away there is no much larger clone; base qualities are not given. The study evaluated CTLA-4 blockade (ipilimumab) given together with focal radiation therapy in patients who had chemo-refractory metastatic non-small-cell lung cancer. This record comes from a study of radiotherapy plus CTLA-4 blockade in lung cancer (dated by TCRdb to the late 2010s). With regard to the full study: Among enrolled patients, under 20% had an objective response and around 33% reached disease control. General findings and caveats noted by the study authors: The strongest predictors of response were reported to be early dynamic shifts in blood T cell clones along with a rise in serum interferon-beta following radiation. After treatment with radiotherapy and ipilimumab, TCR clones that originated in tumors expanded in peripheral blood.

The receptor library was made with the immunoSEQ multiplex PCR assay. This is the immuneACCESS table as TCRdb keeps it, with only in-frame sequences that have V and J called. A part of the clones is gone; compared with another copy, unresolved V genes explain less than half, and the rest is unexplained. The sample has 32,000 or so clones on record, around 75% of them singletons. The top ten hold less than 15% of the sample. Trimming costs V 2 bases and J 8 bases, and their ends lie 9 bases apart. As encoded in the germline V gene, CDR1 is MNHNS while CDR2 is SASEGT. Counted from cysteine to phenylalanine, this CDR3 has 13 amino acids. Only CDR3 DNA is held: 39 bases, read in frame from base 1.

This sequence was found in a human donor with non-small cell lung cancer that progressed on radiotherapy plus ipilimumab. The sequence joins TRBV6-1 to TRBJ2-2; the D gene cannot be named for sure. Sample: peripheral blood, taken from a patient treated with radiotherapy plus ipilimumab. The DNA sequence reads TGTGCCAGCAGTGAACGGTTGCTGGGGGAGCTGTTTTTT. It is translated as CASSERLLGELFF.